This T cell receptor beta chain is drawn from a study of shared clonotypes between healthy human individuals. Study findings and constraints: Specimens sampled were limited to blood, with tissue repertoires likely differing.

This clone was counted a few times. Its antigen is not known. Only Caucasian adults living in Nashville, Tennessee made up the donor group. The germline V and J ends were trimmed by 4 bases and 5 bases, with 15 bases remaining between them. The CDR3 has 15 amino acids. CDR1 is SGHNT and CDR2 is YYREEE in the germline V gene (reference sequence). Evenly divided among several immunoSEQ plates was the genomic DNA of each subset. Around 220 ng DNA, 25,000 to 35,000 T cell genomes, went into each sorted-subset replicate PCR. Produced via immunoSEQ multiplex PCR; TCRdb's table is partial and in-frame only. The sample yields 2.5 million or so clones, around nine tenths seen once.

This clonotype was obtained from a man aged 18 to 30 in good health. This chain uses TRBV5-4 with TRBJ1-4; D gene uncertain. The sample was naive CD4+ T cells sorted from blood. Subset here: CD45RA+ positively selected. Here the CDR3 reads CASSPTYGSNEKLFF. The CDR3 DNA is TGTGCCAGCAGCCCTACCTATGGATCGAATGAAAAACTGTTTTTT.